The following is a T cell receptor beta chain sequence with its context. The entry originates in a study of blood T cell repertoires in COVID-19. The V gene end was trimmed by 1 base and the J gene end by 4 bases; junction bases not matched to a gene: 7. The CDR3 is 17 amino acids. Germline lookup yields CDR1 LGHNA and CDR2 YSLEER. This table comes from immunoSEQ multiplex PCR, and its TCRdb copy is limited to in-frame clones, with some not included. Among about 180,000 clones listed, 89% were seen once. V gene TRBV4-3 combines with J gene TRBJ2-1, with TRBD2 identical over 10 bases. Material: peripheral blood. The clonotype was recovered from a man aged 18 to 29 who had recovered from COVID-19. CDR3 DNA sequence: TGCGCCAGCAGCCAAGTTTGGTCTAGCGGGGGATACAATGAGCAGTTCTTC. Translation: CASSQVWSSGGYNEQFF.